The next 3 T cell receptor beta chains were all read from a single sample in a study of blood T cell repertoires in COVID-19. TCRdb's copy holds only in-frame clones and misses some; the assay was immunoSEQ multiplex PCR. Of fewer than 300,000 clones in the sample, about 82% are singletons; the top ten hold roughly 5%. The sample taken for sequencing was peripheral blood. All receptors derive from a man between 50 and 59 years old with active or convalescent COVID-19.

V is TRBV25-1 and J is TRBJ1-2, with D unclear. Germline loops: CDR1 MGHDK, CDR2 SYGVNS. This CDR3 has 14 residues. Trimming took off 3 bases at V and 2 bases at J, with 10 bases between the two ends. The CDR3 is CASSEGRSNYGYTF. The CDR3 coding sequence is TGTGCCAGCAGTGAGGGCAGGTCGAACTATGGCTACACCTTC.

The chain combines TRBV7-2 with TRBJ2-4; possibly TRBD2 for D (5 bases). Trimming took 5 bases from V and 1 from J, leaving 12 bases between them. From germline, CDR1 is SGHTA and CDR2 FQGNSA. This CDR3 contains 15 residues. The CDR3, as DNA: TGTGCCAGCAGCCCCCGGACGGGGGCCAAAAACATTCAGTACTTC. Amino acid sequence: CASSPRTGAKNIQYF.

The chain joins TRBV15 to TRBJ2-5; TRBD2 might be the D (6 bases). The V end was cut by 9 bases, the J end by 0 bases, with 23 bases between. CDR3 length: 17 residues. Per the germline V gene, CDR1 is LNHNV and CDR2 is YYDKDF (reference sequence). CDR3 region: CATDSGRLPGDQETQYF. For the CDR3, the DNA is TGTGCCACAGATTCGGGTCGCCTGCCGGGGGACCAAGAGACCCAGTACTTC.